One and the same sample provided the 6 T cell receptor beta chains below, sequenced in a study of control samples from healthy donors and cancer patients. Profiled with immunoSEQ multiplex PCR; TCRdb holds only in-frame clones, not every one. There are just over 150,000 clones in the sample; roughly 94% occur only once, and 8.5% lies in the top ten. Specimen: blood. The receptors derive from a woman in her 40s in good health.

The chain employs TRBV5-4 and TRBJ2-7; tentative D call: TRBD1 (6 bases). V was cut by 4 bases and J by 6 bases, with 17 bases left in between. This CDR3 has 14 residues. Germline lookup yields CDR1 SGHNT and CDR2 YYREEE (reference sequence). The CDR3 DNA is TGTGCCAGCAGCCCGGACCTTGGGGGCGGCGAGCAGTACTTC. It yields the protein CASSPDLGGGEQYF. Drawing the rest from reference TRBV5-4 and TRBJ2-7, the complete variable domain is ETGVTQSPTHLIKTRGQQVTLRCSSQSGHNTVSWYQQALGQGPQFIFQYYREEENGRGNFPPRFSGLQFPNYSSELNVNALELDDSALYLCASSPDLGGGEQYFGPGTRLTVT.

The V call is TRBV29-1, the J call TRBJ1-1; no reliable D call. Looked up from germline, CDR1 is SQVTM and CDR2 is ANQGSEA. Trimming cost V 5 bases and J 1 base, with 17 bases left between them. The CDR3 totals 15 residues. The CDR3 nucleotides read TGCAGCGTTCCCCCGACGGGCAGCGGGAACACTGAAGCTTTCTTT. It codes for CSVPPTGSGNTEAFF.

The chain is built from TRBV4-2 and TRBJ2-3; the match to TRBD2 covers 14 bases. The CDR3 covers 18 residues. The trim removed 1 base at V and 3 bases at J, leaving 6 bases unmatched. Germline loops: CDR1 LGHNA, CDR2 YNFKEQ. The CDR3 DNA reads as TGTGCCAGCAGCCAAGGAGCTGGACTAGCGGGAGGAACAGATACGCAGTATTTT. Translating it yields CASSQGAGLAGGTDTQYF.

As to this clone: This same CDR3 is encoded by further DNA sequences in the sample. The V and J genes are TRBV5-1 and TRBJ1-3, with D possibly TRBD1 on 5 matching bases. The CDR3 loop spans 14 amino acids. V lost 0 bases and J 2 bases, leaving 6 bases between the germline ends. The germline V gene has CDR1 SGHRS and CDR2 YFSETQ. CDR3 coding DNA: TGCGCCAGCAGCTTGGCAGGGACTGGAAACACCATATATTTT. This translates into CASSLAGTGNTIYF.

The CDR3 DNA is TGTGCCAGTAGTATGAGGGGGGAACCGACTGAAAAACTGTTTTTT. Translation gives CASSMRGEPTEKLFF. The genes are TRBV19 and TRBJ1-4; D is perhaps TRBD1 (6 bases). Between the trimmed V and J ends, which lost 3 bases and 7 bases, there was a span of 15 bases. Germline CDR1 is LNHDA and CDR2 is SQIVND (reference sequence). The CDR3 has 15 residues.

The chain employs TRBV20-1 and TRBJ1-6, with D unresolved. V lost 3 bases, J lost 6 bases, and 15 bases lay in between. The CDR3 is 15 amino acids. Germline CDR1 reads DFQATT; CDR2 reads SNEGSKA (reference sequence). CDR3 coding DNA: TGCAGTGCTAGTACCCGCGGGGTCGGTAATTCACCCCTCCACTTT. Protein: CSASTRGVGNSPLHF.